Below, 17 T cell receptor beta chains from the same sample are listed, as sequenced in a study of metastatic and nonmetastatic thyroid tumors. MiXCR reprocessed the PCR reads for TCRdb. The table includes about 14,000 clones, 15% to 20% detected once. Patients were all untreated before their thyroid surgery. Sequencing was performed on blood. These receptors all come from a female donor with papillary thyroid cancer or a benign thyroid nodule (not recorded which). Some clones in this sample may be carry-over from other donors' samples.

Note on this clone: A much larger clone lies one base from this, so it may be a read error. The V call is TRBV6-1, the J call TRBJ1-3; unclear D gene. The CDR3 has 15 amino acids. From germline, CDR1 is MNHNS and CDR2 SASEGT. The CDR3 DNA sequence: TGTGCCAGCAGACTTGCAGCGGTCGTTGGAAACACCATATACTTT. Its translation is CASRLAAVVGNTIYF.

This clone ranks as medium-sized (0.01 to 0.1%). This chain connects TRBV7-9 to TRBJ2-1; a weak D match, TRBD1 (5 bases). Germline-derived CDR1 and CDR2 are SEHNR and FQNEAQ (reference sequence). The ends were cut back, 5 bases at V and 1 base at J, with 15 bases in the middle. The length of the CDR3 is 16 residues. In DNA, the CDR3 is TGTGCCAGCAGCGACCGGCAGGGATTGTCCTACAATGAGCAGTTCTTC. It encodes CASSDRQGLSYNEQFF.

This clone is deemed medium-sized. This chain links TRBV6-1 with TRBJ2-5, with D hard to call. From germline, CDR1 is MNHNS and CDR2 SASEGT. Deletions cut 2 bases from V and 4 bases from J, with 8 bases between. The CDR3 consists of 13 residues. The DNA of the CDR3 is TGTGCCAGCAGTGAACTTGTTGGAGAGACCCAGTACTTC. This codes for CASSELVGETQYF.

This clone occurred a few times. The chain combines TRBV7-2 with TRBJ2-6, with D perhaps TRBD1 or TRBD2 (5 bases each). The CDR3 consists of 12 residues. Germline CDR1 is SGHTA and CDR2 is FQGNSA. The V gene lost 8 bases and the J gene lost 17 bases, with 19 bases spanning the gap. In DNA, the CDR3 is TGTGCCAGCGGACTTGGGGCCAAAGTCATGACTTTC. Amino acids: CASGLGAKVMTF.

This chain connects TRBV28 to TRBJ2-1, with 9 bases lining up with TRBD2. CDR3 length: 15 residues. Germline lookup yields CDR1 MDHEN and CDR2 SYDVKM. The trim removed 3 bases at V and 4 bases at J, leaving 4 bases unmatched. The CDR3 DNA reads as TGTGCCAGCAGTTTGGAAGCGGGGGGTTACAATGAGCAGTTCTTC. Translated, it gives CASSLEAGGYNEQFF.

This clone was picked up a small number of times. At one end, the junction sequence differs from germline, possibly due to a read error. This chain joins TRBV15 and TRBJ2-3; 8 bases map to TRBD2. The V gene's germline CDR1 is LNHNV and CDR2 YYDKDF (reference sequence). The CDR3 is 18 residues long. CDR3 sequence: CATSRDTLAGMGTDTQYF. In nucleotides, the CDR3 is TGTGCCACCAGCCGAGATACTTTAGCGGGAATGGGCACAGATACGCAGTATTTT. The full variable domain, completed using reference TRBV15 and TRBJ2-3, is DAMVIQNPRYQVTQFGKPVTLSCSQTLNHNVMYWYQQKSSQAPKLLFHYYDKDFNNEADTPDNFQSRRPNTSFCFLDIRSPGLGDTAMYLCATSRDTLAGMGTDTQYFGPGTRLTVL.

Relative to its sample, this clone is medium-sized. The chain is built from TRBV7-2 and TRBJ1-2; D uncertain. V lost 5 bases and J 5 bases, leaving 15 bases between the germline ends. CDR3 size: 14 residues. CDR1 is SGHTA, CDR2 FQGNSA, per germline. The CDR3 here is CASSRFTENYGYTF. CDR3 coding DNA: TGTGCCAGCAGCAGATTTACAGAGAATTATGGCTACACCTTC.

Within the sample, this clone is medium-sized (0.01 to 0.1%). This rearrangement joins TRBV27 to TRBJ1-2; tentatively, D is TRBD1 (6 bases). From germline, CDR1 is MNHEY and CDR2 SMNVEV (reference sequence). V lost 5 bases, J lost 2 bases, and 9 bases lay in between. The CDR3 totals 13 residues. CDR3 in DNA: TGTGCCAGCAGTCTAGGGGGAAACTATGGCTACACCTTC. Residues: CASSLGGNYGYTF.

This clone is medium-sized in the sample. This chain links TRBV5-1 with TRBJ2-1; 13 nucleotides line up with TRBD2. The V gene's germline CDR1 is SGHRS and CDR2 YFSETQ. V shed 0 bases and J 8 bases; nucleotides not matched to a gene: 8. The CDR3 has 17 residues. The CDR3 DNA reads TGCGCCAGCAGCTTGGGGACTAGCGGGAGTGTATTGGATGAGCAGTTCTTC. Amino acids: CASSLGTSGSVLDEQFF.

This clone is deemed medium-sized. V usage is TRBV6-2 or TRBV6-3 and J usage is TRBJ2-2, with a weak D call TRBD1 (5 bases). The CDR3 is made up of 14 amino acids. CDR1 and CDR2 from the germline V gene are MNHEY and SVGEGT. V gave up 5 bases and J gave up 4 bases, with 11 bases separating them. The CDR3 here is CASSTGFFTGELFF. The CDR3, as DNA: TGTGCCAGCAGTACAGGATTTTTCACCGGGGAGCTGTTTTTT.

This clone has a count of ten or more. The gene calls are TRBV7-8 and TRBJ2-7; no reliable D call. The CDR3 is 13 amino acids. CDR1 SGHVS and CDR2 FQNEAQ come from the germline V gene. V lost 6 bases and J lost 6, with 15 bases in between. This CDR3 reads CASSRGITLEQYF. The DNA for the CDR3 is TGTGCCAGCAGTCGAGGTATAACACTCGAGCAGTACTTC.

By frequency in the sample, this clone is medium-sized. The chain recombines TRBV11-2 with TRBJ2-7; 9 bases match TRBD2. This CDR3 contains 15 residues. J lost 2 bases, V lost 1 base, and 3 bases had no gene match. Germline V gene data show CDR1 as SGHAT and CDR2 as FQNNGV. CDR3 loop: CASSLGGGRAYEQYF. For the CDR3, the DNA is TGTGCCAGCAGCTTAGGGGGCGGGAGGGCCTACGAGCAGTACTTC.

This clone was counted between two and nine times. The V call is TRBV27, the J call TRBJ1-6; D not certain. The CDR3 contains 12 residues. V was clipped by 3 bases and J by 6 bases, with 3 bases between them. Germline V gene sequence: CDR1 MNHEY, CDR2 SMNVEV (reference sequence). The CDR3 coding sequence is TGTGCCAGCAGTTTCTCTAATTCACCCCTCCACTTT. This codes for CASSFSNSPLHF.

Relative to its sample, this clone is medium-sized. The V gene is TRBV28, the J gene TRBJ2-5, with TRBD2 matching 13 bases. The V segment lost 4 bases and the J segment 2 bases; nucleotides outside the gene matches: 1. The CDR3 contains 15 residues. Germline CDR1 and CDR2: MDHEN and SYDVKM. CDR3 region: CASSSLAGGQETQYF. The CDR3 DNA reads TGTGCCAGCAGTTCACTAGCGGGAGGGCAAGAGACCCAGTACTTC.

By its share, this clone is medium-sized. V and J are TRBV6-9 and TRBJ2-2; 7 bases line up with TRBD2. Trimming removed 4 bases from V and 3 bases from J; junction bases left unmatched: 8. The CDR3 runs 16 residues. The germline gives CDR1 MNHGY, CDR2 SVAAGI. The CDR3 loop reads CASSLSRESHTGELFF. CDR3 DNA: TGTGCCAGCAGTTTATCGCGGGAGAGCCACACCGGGGAGCTGTTTTTT.

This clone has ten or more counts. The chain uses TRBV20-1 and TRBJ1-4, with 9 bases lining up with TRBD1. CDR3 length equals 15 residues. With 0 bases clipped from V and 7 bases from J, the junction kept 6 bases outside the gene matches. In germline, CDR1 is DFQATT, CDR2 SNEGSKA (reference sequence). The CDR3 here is CSARDSGQGSEKLFF. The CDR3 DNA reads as TGCAGTGCTAGAGACTCTGGACAGGGGAGTGAAAAACTGTTTTTT.

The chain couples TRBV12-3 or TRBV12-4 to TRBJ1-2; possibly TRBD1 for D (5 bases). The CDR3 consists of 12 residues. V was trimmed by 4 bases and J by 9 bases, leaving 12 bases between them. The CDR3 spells CASSSRQGRYTF. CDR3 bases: TGTGCCAGCAGTTCTCGGCAGGGCCGCTACACCTTC.